A selection of T cell receptor beta chains follows, all from one sample in a study of beta chain features in type 1 diabetes. Assay used: immunoSEQ multiplex PCR; TCRdb lists only in-frame clones, some missing. This sample has 150,000 or so clones; 9.2% occur once, and the top ten carry 0.55% to 0.85%. Sample: central memory CD4+ T cells from blood. The source is a man between 18 and 35 years old in good health. Both conserved end residues are part of each CDR3. D genes are given only for firm matches. The size entry is marked missing in some rows and otherwise reads once, few, many or a size class.

V	size	D	J	CDR3	DNA
TRBV18	few	NA	TRBJ2-4	CASLGENIQYF	TGTGCCAGCCTAGGAGAAAACATTCAGTACTTC
TRBV6-1	NA	NA	TRBJ2-4	CASSTRALGKNIQYF	TGTGCCAGCAGCACCAGGGCCCTGGGCAAAAACATTCAGTACTTC
TRBV18	many	TRBD1	TRBJ2-1	CASSPSPGQGGYNEQFF	TGTGCCAGCTCACCATCCCCGGGACAGGGCGGCTACAATGAGCAGTTCTTC
TRBV28	few	NA	TRBJ1-2	CASSRQTTNYGYTF	TGTGCCAGCAGCAGACAGACAACTAACTATGGCTACACCTTC
TRBV30	NA	NA	TRBJ2-5	CAWDVQRETQYF	TGTGCCTGGGACGTTCAGCGGGAGACCCAGTACTTC
TRBV6-1	NA	NA	TRBJ2-7	CASSEGRLGEQYF	TGTGCCAGCAGTGAAGGGAGGCTGGGGGAGCAGTACTTC
TRBV7-2	few	TRBD2	TRBJ2-5	CASSYGGEETQYF	TGTGCCAGCAGCTATGGGGGGGAAGAGACCCAGTACTTC
TRBV4-3	few	NA	TRBJ2-3	CASSQEYGTQYF	TGCGCCAGCAGCCAAGAGTACGGTACGCAGTATTTT
TRBV10-3	NA	NA	TRBJ2-2	CATENTGELFF	TGTGCCACAGAGAACACCGGGGAGCTGTTTTTT
TRBV28	NA	TRBD1	TRBJ2-7	CASSPTHRGYEQYF	TGTGCCAGCAGTCCAACCCACAGGGGGTACGAGCAGTACTTC
TRBV7-8	few	NA	TRBJ2-3	CASSIERADTQYF	TGTGCCAGCAGCATAGAGCGGGCCGATACGCAGTATTTT
TRBV19	NA	TRBD1	TRBJ1-6	CASSIDRGPNTDSPLHF	TGTGCCAGTAGTATCGACAGGGGACCGAACACCGATTCACCCCTCCACTTT
TRBV29-1	NA	TRBD2	TRBJ2-2	CSVGFGSGGQNTGELFF	TGCAGCGTTGGATTTGGTAGCGGGGGCCAGAACACCGGGGAGCTGTTTTTT
TRBV28	NA	NA	TRBJ2-3	CASSFVGTQYF	TGTGCCAGCAGTTTTGTCGGTACGCAGTATTTT
TRBV15	few	TRBD1	TRBJ1-2	CATSRAPGQGDYGYTF	TGTGCCACCAGCAGAGCCCCGGGACAGGGGGACTATGGCTACACCTTC
TRBV4-2	few	NA	TRBJ1-2	CASSQDWGGNYGYTF	TGTGCCAGCAGCCAAGATTGGGGAGGAAACTATGGCTACACCTTC
TRBV5-4	NA	NA	TRBJ2-3	CASSLVRGTTDTQYF	TGTGCCAGCAGCTTGGTCCGGGGTACCACAGATACGCAGTATTTT
TRBV9	NA	NA	TRBJ2-1	CASSVAAWGDEQFF	TGTGCCAGCAGCGTAGCGGCCTGGGGCGATGAGCAGTTCTTC
TRBV11-1	few	NA	TRBJ2-5	CASSYNSLQETQYF	TGTGCCAGCAGCTACAACAGCCTCCAAGAGACCCAGTACTTC
TRBV25-1	few	TRBD1	TRBJ2-7	CASNRDRAHEQYF	TGTGCCAGCAACCGGGACAGGGCCCACGAGCAGTACTTC
TRBV11-2	few	NA	TRBJ2-5	CASSLRYDQETQYF	TGTGCCAGCAGCTTGAGATACGACCAAGAGACCCAGTACTTC
TRBV2	NA	NA	TRBJ1-2	CASSNTEEANYGYTF	TGTGCCAGCAGCAATACAGAAGAAGCTAACTATGGCTACACCTTC
TRBV28	NA	NA	TRBJ1-2	CALGENYGYTF	TGTGCCCTCGGGGAGAACTATGGCTACACCTTC
TRBV7-9	NA	NA	TRBJ1-6	CASSLDSRNSPLHF	TGTGCCAGCAGCTTGGACAGCCGTAATTCACCCCTCCACTTT
TRBV6-5	NA	TRBD1	TRBJ1-6	CASSPTGVYSPLHF	TGTGCCAGCAGCCCGACAGGGGTCTATTCACCCCTCCACTTT
TRBV25-1	NA	NA	TRBJ1-4	CASSDPVGGAGKKLFF	TGTGCCAGCAGTGATCCCGTAGGCGGGGCGGGTAAAAAACTGTTTTTT
TRBV11-2	few	TRBD2	TRBJ2-1	CASSLERGIYNEQFF	TGTGCCAGCAGCTTGGAGCGGGGAATATACAATGAGCAGTTCTTC
TRBV30	NA	TRBD1	TRBJ1-2	CAWRDGQGRRWNYGYTF	TGTGCCTGGAGAGACGGACAGGGACGTAGGTGGAACTATGGCTACACCTTC
TRBV19	once	TRBD1	TRBJ1-1	CASSPTGQGRYTEAFF	TGTGCCAGTAGCCCGACGGGACAGGGTAGGTACACTGAAGCTTTCTTT
TRBV7-9	many	TRBD1	TRBJ1-1	CASSQGQGSTEAFF	TGTGCCAGCAGCCAGGGACAGGGTAGCACTGAAGCTTTCTTT
TRBV27	few	NA	TRBJ2-5	CASSLSRQETQYF	TGTGCCAGCAGTTTATCACGGCAAGAGACCCAGTACTTC
TRBV28	few	TRBD2	TRBJ2-1	CASSATSGGSYNEQFF	TGTGCCAGCAGTGCGACTAGCGGGGGGTCCTACAATGAGCAGTTCTTC
TRBV11-2	few	TRBD1	TRBJ2-7	CACDRGNEQYF	TGTGCCTGTGACAGGGGAAACGAGCAGTACTTC
TRBV2	many	NA	TRBJ2-5	CASTGGLLETQYF	TGTGCCAGCACCGGAGGGCTCCTGGAGACCCAGTACTTC
TRBV28	few	TRBD2	TRBJ2-7	CASSWGGLYEQYF	TGTGCCAGCAGTTGGGGGGGTCTATACGAGCAGTACTTC
TRBV7-2	few	NA	TRBJ2-1	CASSLGSLRVSSYNEQFF	TGTGCCAGCAGCTTAGGCTCCTTGCGGGTGAGCTCCTACAATGAGCAGTTCTTC
TRBV7-2	few	TRBD1	TRBJ2-7	CASSLAGRGQVRGYEQYF	TGTGCCAGCAGCTTAGCGGGTAGGGGACAGGTGAGGGGCTACGAGCAGTACTTC
TRBV7-3	NA	NA	TRBJ2-1	CASSPSQGGYNEQFF	TGTGCCAGCAGCCCATCCCAGGGGGGCTACAATGAGCAGTTCTTC
TRBV19	NA	NA	TRBJ2-3	CASSSLKDSRWDTQYF	TGTGCCAGTAGTTCCCTAAAGGACTCGCGGTGGGATACGCAGTATTTT
TRBV18	few	NA	TRBJ1-2	CASSPPAAYGYTF	TGTGCCAGCTCACCACCGGCGGCCTATGGCTACACCTTC
TRBV6-5	NA	NA	TRBJ2-7	CASRGGAYEQYF	TGTGCCAGCAGAGGCGGGGCCTACGAGCAGTACTTC
TRBV5-4	NA	TRBD2	TRBJ2-1	CASSSAGGRNEQFF	TGTGCCAGCAGCTCGGCGGGGGGCCGGAATGAGCAGTTCTTC
TRBV18	NA	NA	TRBJ1-2	CASSDQGTGAIYGYTF	TGTGCCAGCTCCGACCAAGGTACAGGTGCGATCTATGGCTACACCTTC
TRBV7-9	NA	NA	TRBJ1-5	CASSLFGGSNQPQHF	TGTGCCAGCAGCTTATTTGGGGGGAGCAATCAGCCCCAGCATTTT
TRBV6-5	NA	TRBD1	TRBJ1-2	CASSRTGQDNGYTF	TGTGCCAGCAGTCGGACAGGACAGGACAATGGCTACACCTTC
TRBV6-1	few	NA	TRBJ2-2	CASTDRLPTGELFF	TGTGCCAGCACCGACAGGTTGCCCACCGGGGAGCTGTTTTTT
TRBV7-2	few	NA	TRBJ1-2	CASSLALLGSGYGYTF	TGTGCCAGCAGCTTAGCGCTACTGGGTTCAGGGTATGGCTACACCTTC
TRBV6-6	once	TRBD2	TRBJ2-7	CASSYLASGASEQYF	TGTGCCAGCAGTTACTTGGCTAGCGGGGCCAGCGAGCAGTACTTC
TRBV30	NA	NA	TRBJ1-6	CAWSVLDLNNSPLHF	TGTGCCTGGAGTGTACTCGACTTAAATAATTCACCCCTCCACTTT
TRBV7-2	NA	NA	TRBJ2-7	CASSFQGSYEQYF	TGTGCCAGCAGCTTTCAGGGGTCGTACGAGCAGTACTTC
TRBV5-1	NA	TRBD2	TRBJ2-1	CASSLRASGVNEQFF	TGCGCCAGCAGCTTGAGGGCTAGCGGGGTGAATGAGCAGTTCTTC
TRBV4-1	few	TRBD2	TRBJ2-5	CASSLGLAGEETQYF	TGCGCCAGCAGCCTCGGACTAGCGGGGGAAGAGACCCAGTACTTC
TRBV7-2	few	TRBD1	TRBJ1-2	CASSSQGAGYGYTF	TGTGCCAGCAGCTCCCAGGGGGCGGGCTATGGCTACACCTTC
TRBV7-8	NA	TRBD1	TRBJ1-1	CASSFRDRAFEGAFF	TGTGCCAGCAGCTTCCGGGACAGGGCATTCGAAGGAGCTTTCTTT
TRBV11-3	NA	TRBD1	TRBJ1-5	CASSLQGAINQPQHF	TGTGCCAGCAGCTTGCAGGGGGCAATCAATCAGCCCCAGCATTTT
TRBV7-9	few	NA	TRBJ2-5	CASSPRGGGETQYF	TGTGCCAGCTCCCCCAGAGGAGGGGGCGAGACCCAGTACTTC
TRBV28	few	NA	TRBJ2-3	CASSFGSGTDTQYF	TGTGCCAGCAGTTTTGGCAGCGGAACAGATACGCAGTATTTT